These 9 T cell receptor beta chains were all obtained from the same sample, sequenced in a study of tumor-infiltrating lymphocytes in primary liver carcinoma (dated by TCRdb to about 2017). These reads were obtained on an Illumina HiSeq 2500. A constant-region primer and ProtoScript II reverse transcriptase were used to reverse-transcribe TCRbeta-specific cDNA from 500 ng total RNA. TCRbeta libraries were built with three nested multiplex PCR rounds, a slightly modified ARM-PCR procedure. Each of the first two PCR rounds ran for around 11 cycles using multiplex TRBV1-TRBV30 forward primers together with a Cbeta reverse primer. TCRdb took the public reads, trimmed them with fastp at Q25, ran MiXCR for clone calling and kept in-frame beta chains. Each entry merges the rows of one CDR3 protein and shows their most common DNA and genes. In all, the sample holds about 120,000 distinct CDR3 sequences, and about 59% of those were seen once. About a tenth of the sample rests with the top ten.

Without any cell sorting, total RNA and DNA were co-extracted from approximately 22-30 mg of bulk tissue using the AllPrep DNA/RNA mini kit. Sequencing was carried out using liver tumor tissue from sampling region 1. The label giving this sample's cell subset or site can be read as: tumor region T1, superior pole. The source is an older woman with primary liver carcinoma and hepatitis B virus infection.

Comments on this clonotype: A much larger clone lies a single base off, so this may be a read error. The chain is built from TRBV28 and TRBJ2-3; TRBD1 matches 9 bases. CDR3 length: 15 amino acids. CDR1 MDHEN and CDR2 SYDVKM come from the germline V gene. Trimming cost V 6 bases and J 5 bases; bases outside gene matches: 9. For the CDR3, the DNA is TGTGCCAGCAGCTCGACAGGGGGAGGCATAGATACGCAGTATTTT. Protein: CASSSTGGGIDTQYF.

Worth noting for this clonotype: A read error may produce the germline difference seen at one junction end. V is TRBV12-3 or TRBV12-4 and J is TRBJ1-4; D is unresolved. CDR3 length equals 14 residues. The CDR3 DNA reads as TGTCCCAGCAGTGAAATAACAGTTAATGAAAAACTGTTTTTT. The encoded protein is CPSSEITVNEKLFF.

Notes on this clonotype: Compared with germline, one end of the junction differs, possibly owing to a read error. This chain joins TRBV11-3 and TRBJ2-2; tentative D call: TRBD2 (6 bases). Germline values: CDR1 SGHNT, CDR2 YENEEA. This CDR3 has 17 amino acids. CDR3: CASSLSASAFNTVELFF. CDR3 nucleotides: TGTGCCAGCAGCTTAAGTGCTAGCGCCTTTAACACCGTGGAGTTGTTTTTT.

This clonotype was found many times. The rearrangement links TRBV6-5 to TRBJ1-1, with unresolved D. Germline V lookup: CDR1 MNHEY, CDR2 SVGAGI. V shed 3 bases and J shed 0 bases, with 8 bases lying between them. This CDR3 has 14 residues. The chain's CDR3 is CASSYGRLNTEAFF. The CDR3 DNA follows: TGTGCCAGCAGTTATGGCCGGCTGAACACTGAAGCTTTCTTT.

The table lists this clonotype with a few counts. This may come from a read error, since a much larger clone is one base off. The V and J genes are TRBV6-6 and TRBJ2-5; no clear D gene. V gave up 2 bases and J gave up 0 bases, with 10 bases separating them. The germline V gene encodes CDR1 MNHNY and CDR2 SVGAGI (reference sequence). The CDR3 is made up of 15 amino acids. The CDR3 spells CASSYRVSNQETQYF. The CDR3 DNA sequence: TGTGCCAGCAGTTACCGCGTGTCCAACCAAGAGACCCAGTACTTC.

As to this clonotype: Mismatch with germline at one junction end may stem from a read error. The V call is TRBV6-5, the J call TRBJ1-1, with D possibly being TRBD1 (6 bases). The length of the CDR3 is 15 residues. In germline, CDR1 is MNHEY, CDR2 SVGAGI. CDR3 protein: CASNYGGALNTEAFF. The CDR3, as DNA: TGTGCCAGCAATTACGGGGGGGCACTGAACACTGAAGCTTTCTTT.

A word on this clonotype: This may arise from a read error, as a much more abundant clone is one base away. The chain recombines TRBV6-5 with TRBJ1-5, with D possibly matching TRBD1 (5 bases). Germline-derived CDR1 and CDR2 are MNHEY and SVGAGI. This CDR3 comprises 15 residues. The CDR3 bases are TGTGTCAGCAGTAAAAACGACAGATTCAATCAGCCCCAGCATTTT. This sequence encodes CVSSKNDRFNQPQHF.

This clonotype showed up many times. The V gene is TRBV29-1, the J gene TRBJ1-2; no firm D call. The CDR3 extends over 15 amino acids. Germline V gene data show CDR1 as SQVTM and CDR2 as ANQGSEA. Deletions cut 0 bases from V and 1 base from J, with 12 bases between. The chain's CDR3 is CSVEDQRSGNYGYTF. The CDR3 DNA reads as TGCAGCGTTGAAGATCAAAGAAGCGGTAACTATGGCTACACCTTC.

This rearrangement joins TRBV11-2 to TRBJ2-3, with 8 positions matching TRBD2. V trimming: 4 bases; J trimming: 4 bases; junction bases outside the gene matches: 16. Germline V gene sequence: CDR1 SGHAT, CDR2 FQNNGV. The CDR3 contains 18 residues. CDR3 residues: CASSSSLTGTSHSDTQYF. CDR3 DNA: TGTGCCAGCAGCTCCTCCCTTACCGGGACTAGTCATTCAGATACGCAGTATTTT.